This T cell receptor beta chain comes out of a study of neurological immune-mediated disorders. With 10-nucleotide random UMIs included, cDNA was synthesized by 5'RACE. TCRdb fed the 5' RACE reads into MiXCR, producing one record per CDR3 protein. Of 65,000 to 85,000 distinct CDR3 sequences in the sample, 2.5% to 4% were seen once. This clonotype has at least ten counts. This CDR3 has 14 amino acids. The trim removed 3 bases at V and 4 bases at J, leaving 5 bases unmatched. The sequencing input was PBMCs. The chain links TRBV12-3 or TRBV12-4 to TRBJ1-2; 7 nucleotides line up with TRBD1. The sequence derives from a woman in her forties or fifties with multiple sclerosis. CDR3 sequence (DNA): TGTGCCAGCAGTTTGCGGACAGGAATCTATGGCTACACCTTC. As protein: CASSLRTGIYGYTF.